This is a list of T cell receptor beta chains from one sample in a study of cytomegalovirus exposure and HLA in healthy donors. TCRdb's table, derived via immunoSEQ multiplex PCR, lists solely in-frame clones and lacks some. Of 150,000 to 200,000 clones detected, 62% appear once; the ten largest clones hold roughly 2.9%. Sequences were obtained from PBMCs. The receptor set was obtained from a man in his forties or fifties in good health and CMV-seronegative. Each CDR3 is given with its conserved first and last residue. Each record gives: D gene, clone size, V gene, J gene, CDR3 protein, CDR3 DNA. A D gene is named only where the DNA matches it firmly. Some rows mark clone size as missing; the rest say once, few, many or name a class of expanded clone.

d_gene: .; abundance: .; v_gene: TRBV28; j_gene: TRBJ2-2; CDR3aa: CASLGGGHTGELFF; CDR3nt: TGTGCCAGCTTAGGAGGAGGGCACACCGGGGAGCTGTTTTTT
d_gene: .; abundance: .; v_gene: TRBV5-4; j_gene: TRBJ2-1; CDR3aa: CASSLATDNEQFF; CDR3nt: TGTGCCAGCAGCTTGGCTACAGACAATGAGCAGTTCTTC
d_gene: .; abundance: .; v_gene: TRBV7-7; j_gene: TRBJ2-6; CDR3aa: CASSPRASPSGANVLTF; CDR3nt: TGTGCCAGCAGCCCAAGAGCGTCGCCTTCTGGGGCCAACGTCCTGACTTTC
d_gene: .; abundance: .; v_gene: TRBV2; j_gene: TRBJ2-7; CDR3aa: CASRNRDTSYEQYF; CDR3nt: TGTGCCAGCAGAAACCGGGACACGAGCTACGAGCAGTACTTC
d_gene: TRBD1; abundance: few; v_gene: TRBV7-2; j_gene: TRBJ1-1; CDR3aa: CASSRQGGDTEAFF; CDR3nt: TGTGCCAGCAGCCGACAGGGTGGGGACACTGAAGCTTTCTTT
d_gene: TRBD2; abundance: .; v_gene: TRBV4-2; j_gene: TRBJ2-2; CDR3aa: CASSQVGLGLAGSGELFF; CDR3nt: TGTGCCAGCAGCCAAGTTGGTTTGGGACTAGCGGGATCCGGGGAGCTGTTTTTT
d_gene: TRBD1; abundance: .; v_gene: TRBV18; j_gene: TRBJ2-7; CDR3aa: CASSGQGAHEQYF; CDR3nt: TGTGCCAGCTCAGGACAGGGGGCCCACGAGCAGTACTTC
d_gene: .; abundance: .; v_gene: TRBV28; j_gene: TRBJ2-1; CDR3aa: CASSQQVIEQFF; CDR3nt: TGTGCCAGCAGTCAACAGGTTATTGAGCAGTTCTTC
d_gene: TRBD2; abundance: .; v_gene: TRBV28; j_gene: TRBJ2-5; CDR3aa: CASSFGGGSWETQYF; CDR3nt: TGTGCCAGCAGTTTTGGGGGGGGAAGTTGGGAGACCCAGTACTTC
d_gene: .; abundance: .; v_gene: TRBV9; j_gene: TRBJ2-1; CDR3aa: CASSVEELLAYNEQFF; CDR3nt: TGTGCCAGCAGCGTAGAGGAACTACTCGCCTACAATGAGCAGTTCTTC
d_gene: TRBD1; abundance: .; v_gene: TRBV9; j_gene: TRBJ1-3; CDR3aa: CASSVAGQGAGNTIYF; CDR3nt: TGTGCCAGCAGCGTAGCTGGACAGGGGGCTGGAAACACCATATATTTT
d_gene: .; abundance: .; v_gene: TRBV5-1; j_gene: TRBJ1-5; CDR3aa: CASSRDGNQPQHF; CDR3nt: TGCGCCAGCAGTCGAGATGGCAATCAGCCCCAGCATTTT
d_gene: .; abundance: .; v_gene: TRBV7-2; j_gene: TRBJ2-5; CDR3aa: CASSLILARETQYF; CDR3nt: TGTGCCAGCAGCTTAATACTAGCCCGGGAGACCCAGTACTTC
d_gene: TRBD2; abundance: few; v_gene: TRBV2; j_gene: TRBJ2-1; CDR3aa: CASRLTSGGANEQFF; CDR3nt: TGTGCCAGCAGGCTGACTAGCGGGGGGGCCAATGAGCAGTTCTTC
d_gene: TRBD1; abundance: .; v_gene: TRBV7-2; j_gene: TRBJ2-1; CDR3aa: CASSLYGTGIYNEQFF; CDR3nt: TGTGCCAGCAGCTTATATGGGACAGGGATCTACAATGAGCAGTTCTTC
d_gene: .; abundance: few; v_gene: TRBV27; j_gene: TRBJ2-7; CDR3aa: CASSLLREHYEQYF; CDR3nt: TGTGCCAGCAGTTTATTGAGGGAACACTACGAGCAGTACTTC
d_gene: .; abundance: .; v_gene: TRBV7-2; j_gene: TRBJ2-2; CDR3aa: CASSLVAYGGELFF; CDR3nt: TGTGCCAGCAGCTTAGTGGCTTACGGGGGGGAGCTGTTTTTT
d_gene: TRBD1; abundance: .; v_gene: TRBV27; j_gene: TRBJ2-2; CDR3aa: CASSPTGGGNTGELFF; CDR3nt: TGTGCCAGCAGTCCGACAGGGGGAGGGAACACCGGGGAGCTGTTTTTT
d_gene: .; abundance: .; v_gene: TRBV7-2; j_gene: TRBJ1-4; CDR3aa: CASSLGGGGGEKLFF; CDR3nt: TGTGCCAGCAGCTTAGGTGGGGGGGGTGGGGAAAAACTGTTTTTT
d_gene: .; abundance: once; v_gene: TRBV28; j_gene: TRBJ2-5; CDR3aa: CASSLGGGETQYF; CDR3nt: TGTGCCAGCAGTTTAGGGGGCGGAGAGACCCAGTACTTC
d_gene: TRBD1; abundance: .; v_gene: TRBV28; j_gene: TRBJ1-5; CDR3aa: CASSLSTGGHQPQHF; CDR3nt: TGTGCCAGCAGTTTGAGCACAGGGGGCCATCAGCCCCAGCATTTT
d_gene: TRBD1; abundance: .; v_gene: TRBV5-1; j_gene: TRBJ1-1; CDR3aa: CASSLGGQGALDTEAFF; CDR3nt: TGCGCCAGCAGCTTGGGGGGACAGGGGGCCCTGGACACTGAAGCTTTCTTT
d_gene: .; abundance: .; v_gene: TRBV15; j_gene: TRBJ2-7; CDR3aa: CATSRGGVAGRYEQYF; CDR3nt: TGTGCCACCAGCAGAGGGGGGGTGGCGGGGCGGTACGAGCAGTACTTC
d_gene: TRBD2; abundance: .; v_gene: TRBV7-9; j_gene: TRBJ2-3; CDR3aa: CASSWTSGGRADTQYF; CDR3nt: TGTGCCAGCAGTTGGACTAGCGGGGGTCGGGCAGATACGCAGTATTTT
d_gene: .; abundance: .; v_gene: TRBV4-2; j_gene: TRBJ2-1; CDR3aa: CASSQEGASQFNEQFF; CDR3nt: TGTGCCAGCAGCCAAGAAGGGGCCAGTCAATTCAATGAGCAGTTCTTC
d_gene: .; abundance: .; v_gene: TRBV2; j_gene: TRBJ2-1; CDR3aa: CASMSRSGPNEQFF; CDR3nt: TGTGCCAGCATGAGTCGTTCGGGTCCAAATGAGCAGTTCTTC
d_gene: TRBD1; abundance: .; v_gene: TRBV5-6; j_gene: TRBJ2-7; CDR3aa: CASSFLTWDRDHEQYF; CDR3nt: TGTGCCAGCAGCTTTTTGACTTGGGACAGGGACCACGAGCAGTACTTC
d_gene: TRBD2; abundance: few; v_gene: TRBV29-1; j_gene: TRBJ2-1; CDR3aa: CSGTSQDEQFF; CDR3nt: TGCAGCGGGACTAGCCAGGATGAGCAGTTCTTC
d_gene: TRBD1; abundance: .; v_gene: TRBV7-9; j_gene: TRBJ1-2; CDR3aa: CASSPGTGGSYGYTF; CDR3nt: TGTGCCAGCAGCCCCGGGACAGGGGGAAGCTATGGCTACACCTTC
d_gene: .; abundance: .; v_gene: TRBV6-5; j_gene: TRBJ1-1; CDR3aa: CASSYHSQGNTEAFF; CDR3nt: TGTGCCAGCAGTTACCATTCCCAGGGGAACACTGAAGCTTTCTTT
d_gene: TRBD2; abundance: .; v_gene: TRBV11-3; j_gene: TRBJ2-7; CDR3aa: CASSLDGLAGVDEQYF; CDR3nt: TGTGCCAGCAGCTTAGATGGACTAGCGGGAGTCGACGAGCAGTACTTC
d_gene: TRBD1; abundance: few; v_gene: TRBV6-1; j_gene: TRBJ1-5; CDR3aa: CASSEGGTGHQPQHF; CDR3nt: TGTGCCAGCAGTGAAGGCGGGACAGGGCACCAGCCCCAGCATTTT
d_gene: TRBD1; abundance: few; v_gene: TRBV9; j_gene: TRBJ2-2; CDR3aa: CASSVGRTGAGELFF; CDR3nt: TGTGCCAGCAGCGTAGGCCGTACAGGGGCCGGGGAGCTGTTTTTT
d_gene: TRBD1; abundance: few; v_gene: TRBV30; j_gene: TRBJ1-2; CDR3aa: CAWGRDRPFGYTF; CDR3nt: TGTGCCTGGGGCCGGGACAGGCCTTTTGGCTACACCTTC
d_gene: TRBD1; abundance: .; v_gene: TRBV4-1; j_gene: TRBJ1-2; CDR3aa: CASSQDLRAQGPYGYTF; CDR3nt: TGCGCCAGCAGCCAAGATCTTAGGGCACAGGGGCCCTATGGCTACACCTTC
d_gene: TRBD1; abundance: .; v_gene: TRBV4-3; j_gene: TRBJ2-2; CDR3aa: CASSQDTPGQVGELFF; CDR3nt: TGCGCCAGCAGCCAAGATACCCCGGGACAGGTCGGGGAGCTGTTTTTT
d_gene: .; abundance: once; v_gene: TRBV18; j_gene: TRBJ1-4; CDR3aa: CASSRDSGEKLFF; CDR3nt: TGTGCCAGCTCGCGGGACTCGGGGGAAAAACTGTTTTTT
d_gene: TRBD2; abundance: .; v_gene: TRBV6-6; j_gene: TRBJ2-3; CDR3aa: CASKTSGSVPDTQYF; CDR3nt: TGTGCCAGCAAGACTAGCGGGAGTGTTCCAGATACGCAGTATTTT
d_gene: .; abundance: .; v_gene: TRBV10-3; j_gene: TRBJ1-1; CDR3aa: CAISGPKNTEAFF; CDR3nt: TGTGCCATCAGTGGGCCGAAGAACACTGAAGCTTTCTTT
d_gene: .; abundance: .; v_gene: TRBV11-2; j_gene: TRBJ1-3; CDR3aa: CASSPDGRGNTIYF; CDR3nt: TGTGCCAGCAGCCCCGACGGGAGGGGAAACACCATATATTTT
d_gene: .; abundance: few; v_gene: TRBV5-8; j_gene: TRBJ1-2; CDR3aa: CASSPLFRDKRTTF; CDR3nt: TGTGCCAGCAGCCCTCTTTTTCGGGACAAACGGACCACCTTC
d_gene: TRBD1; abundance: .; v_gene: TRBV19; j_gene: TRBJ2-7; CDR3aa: CATADRAHEQYF; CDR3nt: TGTGCCACCGCCGACAGGGCCCACGAGCAGTACTTC
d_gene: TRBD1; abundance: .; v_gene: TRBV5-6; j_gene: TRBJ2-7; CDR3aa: CASSLGGSGSYEQYF; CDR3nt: TGTGCCAGCAGCTTAGGGGGCTCCGGCTCCTACGAGCAGTACTTC
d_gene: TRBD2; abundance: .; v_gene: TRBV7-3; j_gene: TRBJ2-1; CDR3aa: CASSFGLAGVSEQFF; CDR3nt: TGTGCCAGCAGCTTCGGACTAGCGGGAGTGAGCGAGCAGTTCTTC
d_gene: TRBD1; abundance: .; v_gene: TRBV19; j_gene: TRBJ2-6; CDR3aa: CASSNRGPGANVLTF; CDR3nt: TGTGCCAGTAGTAACAGGGGGCCAGGGGCCAACGTCCTGACTTTC
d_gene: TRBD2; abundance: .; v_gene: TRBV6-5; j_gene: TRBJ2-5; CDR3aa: CASSYSGLDQETQYF; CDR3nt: TGTGCCAGCAGTTACTCAGGACTAGACCAAGAGACCCAGTACTTC
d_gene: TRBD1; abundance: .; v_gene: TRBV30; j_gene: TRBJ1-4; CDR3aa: CAWSTTGFRNEKLFF; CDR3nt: TGTGCCTGGAGTACGACAGGGTTTAGGAATGAAAAACTGTTTTTT
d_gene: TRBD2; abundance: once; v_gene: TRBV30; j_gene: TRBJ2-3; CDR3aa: CAWIPSGSIRDTQYF; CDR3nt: TGTGCCTGGATCCCAAGCGGGAGTATAAGGGATACGCAGTATTTT
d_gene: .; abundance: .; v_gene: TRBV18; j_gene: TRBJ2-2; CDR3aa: CASSPYDRRNTGELFF; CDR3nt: TGTGCCAGCTCACCCTACGACAGGCGGAACACCGGGGAGCTGTTTTTT
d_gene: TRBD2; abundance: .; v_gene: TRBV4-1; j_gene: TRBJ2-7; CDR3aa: CASSQDGLAGDYEQYF; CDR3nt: TGCGCCAGCAGCCAAGACGGACTAGCGGGAGACTACGAGCAGTACTTC
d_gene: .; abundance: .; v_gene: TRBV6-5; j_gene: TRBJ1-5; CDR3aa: CASSRQARRQPQHF; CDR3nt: TGTGCCAGCAGTAGACAGGCTCGTCGTCAGCCCCAGCATTTT
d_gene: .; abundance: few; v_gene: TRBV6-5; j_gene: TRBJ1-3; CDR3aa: CASIEGNTIYF; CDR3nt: TGTGCCAGCATCGAGGGAAACACCATATATTTT
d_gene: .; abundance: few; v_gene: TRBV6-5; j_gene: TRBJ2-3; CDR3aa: CASCSSGADTQYF; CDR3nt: TGTGCCAGCTGTTCGAGCGGCGCAGATACGCAGTATTTT